Here is one T cell receptor beta chain with its context. Antigen unknown. Assay: immunoSEQ multiplex PCR; the TCRdb copy retains only in-frame clones and omits some. The table records about 82,000 clones, just under 90% of them present only once. The data were obtained in a study of OX40 agonist ivuxolimab in advanced cancers. Study-level information: Clinicians treated patients with ivuxolimab, an agonistic anti-OX40 (CD134) antibody. From roughly 23 to 85 years was the age range, with a mean of about 54 years, and over 80% were male.

The CDR3 runs to 15 residues. Germline loops: CDR1 SGHVS, CDR2 FQNEAQ. Germline trimming cut 1 base from V and 7 bases from J; bases unmatched to any gene: 3. Overall study findings and caveats: Relative to CD4+ cells, CD8+ T cells on average had more expanded clones.

The TCR was taken from an adult with an advanced solid tumor such as melanoma, head and neck, liver or kidney cancer. The sequencing here drew on CD4+ or CD8+ T cells sorted from blood, taken in a trial of the OX40 agonist ivuxolimab. The V call is TRBV7-8, the J call TRBJ1-6; 8 positions match TRBD1. The CDR3 sequence: CASSLVGTGNSPLHF. The CDR3 coding sequence is TGTGCCAGCAGCTTAGTGGGGACAGGAAATTCACCCCTCCACTTT.